One sample yielded the 8 T cell receptor beta chains listed below, sequenced in a study of cytomegalovirus exposure and HLA in healthy donors. The assay was immunoSEQ multiplex PCR, and TCRdb's table has in-frame clones only and misses some. The sample carries around 300,000 clones, approximately 83% recorded once. The sequencing input was PBMCs. The receptors come from a woman between 18 and 29 years old in good health and CMV-seronegative.

V gene TRBV7-9 combines with J gene TRBJ1-2; a weak D match, TRBD1 (5 bases). The CDR3 runs to 16 residues. Germline CDR1 SEHNR, CDR2 FQNEAQ (reference sequence). Trimming removed 5 bases from V and 2 bases from J, with 18 bases in between. This CDR3 is CASSLGGRASNYGYTF. The CDR3 nucleotides read TGTGCCAGCAGCCTCGGCGGCAGGGCTTCCAACTATGGCTACACCTTC.

The chain recombines TRBV9 with TRBJ1-4, with 9 bases fitting TRBD1. This CDR3 contains 17 residues. Germline CDR1 reads SGDLS; CDR2 reads YYNGEE. V lost 2 bases to trimming and J lost 0 bases; unmatched junction nucleotides: 5. The CDR3 loop reads CASSVTGGAATNEKLFF. The DNA for the CDR3 is TGTGCCAGCAGCGTTACAGGGGGCGCGGCAACTAATGAAAAACTGTTTTTT.

The chain combines TRBV30 with TRBJ2-5; 8 bases align to TRBD2. The CDR3 is 12 amino acids. Per the germline V gene, CDR1 is GTSNPN and CDR2 is SVGIG (reference sequence). The J segment lost 4 bases and the V segment lost 5 bases, leaving 3 bases of the junction unmatched. This chain's CDR3 is CAWQTSVETQYF. In DNA, the CDR3 is TGTGCCTGGCAGACTAGCGTAGAGACCCAGTACTTC.

V is TRBV4-3 and J is TRBJ1-2; D is uncertain. The V and J ends lost 0 bases and 12 bases respectively, with 14 bases between them. The germline V gene encodes CDR1 LGHNA and CDR2 YSLEER. This CDR3 is 13 amino acids long. The DNA for the CDR3 is TGCGCCAGCAGCCAAGATGGGTCGACTCGGCACACCTTC. This codes for CASSQDGSTRHTF.

J is TRBJ1-2 and V is TRBV27; D is possibly TRBD1 (5 bases). The ends were cut back, 3 bases at V and 8 bases at J, with 16 bases in the middle. CDR1 and CDR2 (germline): MNHEY, SMNVEV (reference sequence). CDR3 length: 14 residues. CDR3 amino acids: CASSFQSGGKGYTF. The CDR3 DNA reads as TGTGCCAGCAGTTTTCAAAGCGGGGGTAAGGGCTACACCTTC.

The chain couples TRBV7-6 to TRBJ1-2; 8 bases fit TRBD1. The CDR3 loop spans 13 amino acids. Germline CDR1 is SGHVS and CDR2 is FNYEAQ. V shed 10 bases, J shed 2 bases, and the junction held 6 bases outside the gene matches. CDR3 residues: CATSGQANYGYTF. The CDR3 nucleotides read TGTGCCACTTCGGGACAGGCAAACTATGGCTACACCTTC.

The genes are TRBV5-1 and TRBJ2-7; D is unresolved. Trimming took 0 bases from V and 0 from J, leaving 10 bases between them. Germline loops: CDR1 SGHRS, CDR2 YFSETQ. The CDR3 has 15 amino acids. The CDR3 sequence: CASSLGARLSYEQYF. CDR3 nucleotides: TGCGCCAGCAGCTTGGGGGCAAGGCTCTCCTACGAGCAGTACTTC.

The V and J genes are TRBV5-1 and TRBJ2-7; 9 bases fit TRBD2. Germline loops: CDR1 SGHRS, CDR2 YFSETQ. The CDR3 covers 15 residues. V was clipped by 2 bases and J by 4 bases; unmatched bases: 7. The CDR3, as DNA: TGCGCCAGCAGCTTCTTTAGCGGGGGAGTGTACGAGCAGTACTTC. Translating gives CASSFFSGGVYEQYF.